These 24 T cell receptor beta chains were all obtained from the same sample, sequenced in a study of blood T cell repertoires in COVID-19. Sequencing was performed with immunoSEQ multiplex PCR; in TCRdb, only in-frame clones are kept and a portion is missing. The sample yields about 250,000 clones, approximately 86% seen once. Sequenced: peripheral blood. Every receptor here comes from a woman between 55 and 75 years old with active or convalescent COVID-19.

The CDR3 DNA reads as TGCGCCAGCAGCTGGAACAGGGACCACGAGCAGTACTTC. It is translated as CASSWNRDHEQYF. V gene TRBV5-1 combines with J gene TRBJ2-7; a possible D gene is TRBD1 (6 bases). The CDR3 contains 13 residues. V lost 3 bases and J 5 bases, leaving 12 bases between the germline ends. Germline values: CDR1 SGHRS, CDR2 YFSETQ. Supplemented by reference TRBV5-1 and TRBJ2-7, the full variable domain reads KAGVTQTPRYLIKTRGQQVTLSCSPISGHRSVSWYQQTPGQGLQFLFEYFSETQRNKGNFPGRFSGRQFSNSRSEMNVSTLELGDSALYLCASSWNRDHEQYFGPGTRLTVT.

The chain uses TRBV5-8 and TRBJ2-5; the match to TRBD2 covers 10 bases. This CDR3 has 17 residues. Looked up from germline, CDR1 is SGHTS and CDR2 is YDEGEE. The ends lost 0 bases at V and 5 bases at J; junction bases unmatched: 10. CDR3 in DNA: TGTGCCAGCAGCTTGGCGGCGAGCGGGAGGGCCGCGGAGACCCAGTACTTC. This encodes CASSLAASGRAAETQYF.

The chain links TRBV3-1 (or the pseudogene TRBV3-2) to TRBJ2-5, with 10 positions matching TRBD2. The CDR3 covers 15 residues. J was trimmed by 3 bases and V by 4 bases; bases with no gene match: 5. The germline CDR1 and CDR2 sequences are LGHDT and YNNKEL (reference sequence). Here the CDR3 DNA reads TGTGCCAGCAGCCCACTAGCGGGAAGTAAAGAGACCCAGTACTTC. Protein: CASSPLAGSKETQYF.

The DNA for the CDR3 is TGTGCCAGCGGCATCCGACAGGGCAGTCAGGAGACCCAGTACTTC. Its translation is CASGIRQGSQETQYF. The chain uses TRBV5-6 and TRBJ2-5; 7 positions match TRBD1. Germline-derived CDR1 and CDR2 are SGHDT and YYEEEE. V shed 7 bases and J 5 bases; nucleotides not matched to a gene: 14. The CDR3 consists of 15 residues.

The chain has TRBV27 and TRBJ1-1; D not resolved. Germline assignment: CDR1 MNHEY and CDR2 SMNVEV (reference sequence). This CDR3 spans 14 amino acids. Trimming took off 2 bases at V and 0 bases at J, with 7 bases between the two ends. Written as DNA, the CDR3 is TGTGCCAGCAGTTTAATCAGAATGAACACTGAAGCTTTCTTT. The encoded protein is CASSLIRMNTEAFF.

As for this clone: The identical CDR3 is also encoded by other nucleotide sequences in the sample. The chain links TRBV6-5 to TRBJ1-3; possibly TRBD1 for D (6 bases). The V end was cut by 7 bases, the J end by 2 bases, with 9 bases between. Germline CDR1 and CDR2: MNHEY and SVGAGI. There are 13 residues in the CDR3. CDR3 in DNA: TGTGCCAGCACCAGGGGAGCTGGAAACACCATATATTTT. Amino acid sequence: CASTRGAGNTIYF.

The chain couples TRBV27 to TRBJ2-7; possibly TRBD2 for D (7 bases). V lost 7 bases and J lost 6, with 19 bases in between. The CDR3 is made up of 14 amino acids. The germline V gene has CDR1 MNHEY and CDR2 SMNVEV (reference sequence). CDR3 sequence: CASTREGGLSEQYF. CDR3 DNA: TGTGCCAGCACTCGCGAGGGGGGGCTTAGCGAGCAGTACTTC.

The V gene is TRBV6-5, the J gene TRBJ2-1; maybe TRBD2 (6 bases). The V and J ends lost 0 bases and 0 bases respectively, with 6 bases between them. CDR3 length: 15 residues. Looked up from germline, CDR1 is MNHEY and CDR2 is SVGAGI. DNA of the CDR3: TGTGCCAGCAGTTACTCTAGCGGCTCCTACAATGAGCAGTTCTTC. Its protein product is CASSYSSGSYNEQFF.

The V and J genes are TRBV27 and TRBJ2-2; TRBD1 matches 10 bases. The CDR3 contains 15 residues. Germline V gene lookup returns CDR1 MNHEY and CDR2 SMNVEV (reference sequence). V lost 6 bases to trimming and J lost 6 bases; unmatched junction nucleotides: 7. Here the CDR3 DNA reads TGTGCCAGCAGACCGGGACAGGGGTTACCCGGGGAGCTGTTTTTT. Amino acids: CASRPGQGLPGELFF.

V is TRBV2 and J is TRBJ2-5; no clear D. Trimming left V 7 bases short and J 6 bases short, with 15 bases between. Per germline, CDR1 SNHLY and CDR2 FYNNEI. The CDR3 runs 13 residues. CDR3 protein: CASKARSSQTQYF. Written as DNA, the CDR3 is TGTGCCAGCAAGGCCAGGTCCTCGCAGACCCAGTACTTC.

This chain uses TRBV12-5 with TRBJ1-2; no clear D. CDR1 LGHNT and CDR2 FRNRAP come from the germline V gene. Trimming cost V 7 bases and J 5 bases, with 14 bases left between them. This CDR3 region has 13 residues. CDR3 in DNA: TGTGCTAGTGCCACCAGTTCGCATTATGGCTACACCTTC. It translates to CASATSSHYGYTF.

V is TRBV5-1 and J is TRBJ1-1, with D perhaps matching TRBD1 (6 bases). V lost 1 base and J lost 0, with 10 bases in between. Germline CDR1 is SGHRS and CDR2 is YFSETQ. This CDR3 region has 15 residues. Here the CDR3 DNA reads TGCGCCAGCAGCTTGAGTGGACAGTTGAACACTGAAGCTTTCTTT. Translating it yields CASSLSGQLNTEAFF.

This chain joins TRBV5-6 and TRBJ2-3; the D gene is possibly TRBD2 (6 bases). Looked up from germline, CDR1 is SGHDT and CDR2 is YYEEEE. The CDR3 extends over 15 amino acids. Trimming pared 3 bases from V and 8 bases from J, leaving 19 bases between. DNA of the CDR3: TGTGCCAGCAGCTCCCAATTGGGGTTCGGGGGTACGCAGTATTTT. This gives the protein CASSSQLGFGGTQYF.

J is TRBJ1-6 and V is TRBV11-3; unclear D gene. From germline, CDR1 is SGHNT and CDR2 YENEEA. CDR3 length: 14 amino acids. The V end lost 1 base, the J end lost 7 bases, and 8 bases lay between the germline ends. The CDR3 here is CASSLGPRNSPLHF. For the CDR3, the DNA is TGTGCCAGCAGCTTAGGTCCGCGGAATTCACCCCTCCACTTT.

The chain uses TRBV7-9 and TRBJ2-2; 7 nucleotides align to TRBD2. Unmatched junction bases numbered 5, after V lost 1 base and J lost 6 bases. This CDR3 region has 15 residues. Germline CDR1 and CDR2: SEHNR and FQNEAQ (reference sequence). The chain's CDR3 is CASSLGGRGAGELFF. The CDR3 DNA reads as TGTGCCAGCAGCTTAGGAGGTCGGGGGGCCGGGGAGCTGTTTTTT.

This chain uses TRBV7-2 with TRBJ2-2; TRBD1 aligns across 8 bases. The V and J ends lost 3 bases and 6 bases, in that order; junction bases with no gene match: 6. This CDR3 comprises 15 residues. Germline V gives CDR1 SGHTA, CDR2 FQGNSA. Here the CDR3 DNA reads TGTGCCAGCAGCTTCGACAGGGGATGGCCCGGGGAGCTGTTTTTT. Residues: CASSFDRGWPGELFF.

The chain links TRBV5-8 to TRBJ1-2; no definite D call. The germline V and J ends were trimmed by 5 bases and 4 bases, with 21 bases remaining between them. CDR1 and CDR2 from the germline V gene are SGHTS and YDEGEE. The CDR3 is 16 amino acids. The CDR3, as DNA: TGTGCCAGCAGGTATCCTCTGAATCCCGACATCTATGGCTACACCTTC. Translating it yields CASRYPLNPDIYGYTF. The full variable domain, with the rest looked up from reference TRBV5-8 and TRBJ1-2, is EAGVTQSPTHLIKTRGQQATLRCSPISGHTSVYWYQQALGLGLQFLLWYDEGEERNRGNFPPRFSGRQFPNYSSELNVNALELEDSALYLCASRYPLNPDIYGYTFGSGTRLTVV.

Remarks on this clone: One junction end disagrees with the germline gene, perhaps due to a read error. This CDR3 is CASTNPGHRGAPRHF. DNA of the CDR3: TGTGCCAGTACCAACCCGGGCCATCGTGGGGCCCCCCGCCACTTT. The V gene is TRBV19, the J gene TRBJ1-6; TRBD1 might be the D (5 bases). The CDR3 runs 15 residues. The germline V gene has CDR1 LNHDA and CDR2 SQIVND (reference sequence).

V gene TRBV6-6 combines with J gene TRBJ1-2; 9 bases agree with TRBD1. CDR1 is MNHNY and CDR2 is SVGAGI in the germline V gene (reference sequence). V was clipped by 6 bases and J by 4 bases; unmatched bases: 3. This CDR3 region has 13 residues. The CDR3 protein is CASRGQGLYGYTF. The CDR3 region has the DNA TGTGCCAGCAGGGGACAGGGCCTCTATGGCTACACCTTC.

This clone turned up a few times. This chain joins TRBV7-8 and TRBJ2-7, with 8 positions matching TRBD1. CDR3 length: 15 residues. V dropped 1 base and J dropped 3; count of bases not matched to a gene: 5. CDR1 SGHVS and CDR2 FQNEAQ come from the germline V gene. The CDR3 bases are TGTGCCAGCAGCTTAGATTCAGGACAGGGCTACGAGCAGTACGTC. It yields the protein CASSLDSGQGYEQYV.

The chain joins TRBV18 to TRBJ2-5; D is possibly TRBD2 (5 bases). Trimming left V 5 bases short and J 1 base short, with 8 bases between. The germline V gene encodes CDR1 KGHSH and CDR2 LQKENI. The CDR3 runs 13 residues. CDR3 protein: CASSGGLQETQYF. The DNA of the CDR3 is TGTGCCAGCTCAGGCGGGCTCCAAGAGACCCAGTACTTC. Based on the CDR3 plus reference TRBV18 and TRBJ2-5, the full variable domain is NAGVMQNPRHLVRRRGQEARLRCSPMKGHSHVYWYRQLPEEGLKFMVYLQKENIIDESGMPKERFSAEFPKEGPSILRIQQVVRGDSAAYFCASSGGLQETQYFGPGTRLLVL.

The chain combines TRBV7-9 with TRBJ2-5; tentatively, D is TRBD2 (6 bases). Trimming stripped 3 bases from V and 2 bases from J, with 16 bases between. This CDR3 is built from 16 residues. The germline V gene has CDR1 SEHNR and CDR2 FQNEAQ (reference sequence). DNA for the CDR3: TGTGCCAGCAGCTTTCAAAGGCGGGGCGGGCAAGAGACCCAGTACTTC. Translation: CASSFQRRGGQETQYF.

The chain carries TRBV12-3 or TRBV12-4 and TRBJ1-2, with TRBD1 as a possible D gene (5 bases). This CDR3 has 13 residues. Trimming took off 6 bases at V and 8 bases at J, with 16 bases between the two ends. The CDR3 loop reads CASRHTGSLGYTF. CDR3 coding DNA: TGTGCCAGCAGACACACAGGCAGTTTAGGCTACACCTTC.

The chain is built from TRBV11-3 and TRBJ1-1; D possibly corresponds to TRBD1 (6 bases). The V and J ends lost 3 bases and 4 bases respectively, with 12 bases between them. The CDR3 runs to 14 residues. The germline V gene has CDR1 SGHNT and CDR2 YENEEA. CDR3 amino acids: CASSFAQGSTEAFF. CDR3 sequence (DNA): TGTGCCAGCAGCTTTGCCCAGGGGAGCACTGAAGCTTTCTTT.